This entry concerns a single T cell receptor (beta chain). The target antigen is unknown. The data derive from a study of Tregs in tolerant kidney transplant recipients. The study, taken as a whole, reports: This study did not directly address biological reproducibility.

The table came from immunoSEQ multiplex PCR; TCRdb's copy has only in-frame clones and leaves some out. The sample includes fewer than 100,000 clones, roughly 93% seen only once; the top ten take approximately 0.5%. The CDR3 is 14 residues long. Trimming shortened V by 3 bases and J by 6 bases, and 14 bases separated the two germline ends. The V gene's germline CDR1 is SEHNR and CDR2 FQNEAQ (reference sequence). The source of this sequence is a human donor who received a combined kidney and bone marrow transplant. The chain has TRBV7-9 and TRBJ1-2; D is perhaps TRBD1 (5 bases). This material consisted of CD4+ T cells from blood, taken before the transplant. This CDR3 reads CASSFFAGEDGYTF. CDR3 nucleotides: TGTGCCAGCAGCTTTTTTGCGGGGGAGGATGGCTACACCTTC. The full variable domain, completed using reference TRBV7-9 and TRBJ1-2, is DTGVSQNPRHKITKRGQNVTFRCDPISEHNRLYWYRQTLGQGPEFLTYFQNEAQLEKSRLLSDRFSAERPKGSFSTLEIQRTEQGDSAMYLCASSFFAGEDGYTFGSGTRLTVV.